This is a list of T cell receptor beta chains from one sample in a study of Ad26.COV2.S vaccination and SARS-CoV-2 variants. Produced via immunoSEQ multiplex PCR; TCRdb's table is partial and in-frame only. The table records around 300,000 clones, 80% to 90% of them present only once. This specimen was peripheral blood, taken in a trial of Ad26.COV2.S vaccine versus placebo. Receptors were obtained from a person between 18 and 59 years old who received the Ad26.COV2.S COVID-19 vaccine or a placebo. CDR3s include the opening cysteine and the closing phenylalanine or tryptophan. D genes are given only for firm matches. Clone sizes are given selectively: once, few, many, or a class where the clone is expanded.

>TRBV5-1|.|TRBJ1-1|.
TGCGCCAGCAGCTTGGACGGCTACACTGAAGCTTTCTTT
CASSLDGYTEAFF
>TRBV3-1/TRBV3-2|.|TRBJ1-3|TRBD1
TGTGCCAGCAGCCGCCAGGGACAGGGTGTTGGAAACACCATATATTTT
CASSRQGQGVGNTIYF
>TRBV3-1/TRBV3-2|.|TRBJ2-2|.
TGTGCCAGCAGCCATGGGGTCGGGGTTGCCGGGGAGCTGTTTTTT
CASSHGVGVAGELFF
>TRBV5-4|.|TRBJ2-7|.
TGTGCCAGCAGCTTGGATCAGGGTTCCTACGAGCAGTACTTC
CASSLDQGSYEQYF
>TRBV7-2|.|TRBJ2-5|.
TGTGCCAGCAGCTTAAGCTGGGCCAACCAAGAGACCCAGTACTTC
CASSLSWANQETQYF
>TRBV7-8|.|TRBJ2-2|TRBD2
TGTGCCAGCAGCTCCCTTAAGCGGGAGGTCACCGGGGAGCTGTTTTTT
CASSSLKREVTGELFF
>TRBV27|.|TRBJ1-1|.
TGTGCCAGCAGTATGGGACGGCTGAACACTGAAGCTTTCTTT
CASSMGRLNTEAFF
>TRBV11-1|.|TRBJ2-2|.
TGTGCCAGCAGCCCCCAAGAGGGGTTCACCGGGGAGCTGTTTTTT
CASSPQEGFTGELFF
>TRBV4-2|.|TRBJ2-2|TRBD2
TGTGCCAGCAGCCAAGATACTAGCGGGGGCGGGGAGCTGTTTTTT
CASSQDTSGGGELFF
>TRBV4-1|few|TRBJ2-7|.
TGCGCCAGCAGCCCGGGACATCCCGCGGGCGAGCAGTACTTC
CASSPGHPAGEQYF
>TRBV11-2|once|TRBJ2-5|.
TGTGCCAGCAGCCGCACCATCACAGGGGGGGGAGGAGAGACCCAGTACTTC
CASSRTITGGGGETQYF
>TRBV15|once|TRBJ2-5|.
TGTGCCACTGGACAGTTCCAAGAGACCCAGTACTTC
CATGQFQETQYF
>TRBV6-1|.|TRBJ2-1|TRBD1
TGTGCCAGCAGTGATGCTGGCTCGACAGGGGGTAGGGGATCCTACAATGAGCAGTTCTTC
CASSDAGSTGGRGSYNEQFF
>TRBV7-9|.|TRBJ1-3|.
TGTGCCAGCAGCTTAGATGGGCAGGGCTACTCTGGAAACACCATATATTTT
CASSLDGQGYSGNTIYF
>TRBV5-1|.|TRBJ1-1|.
TGCGCCAGCAGCCGGGAGACAGGCATGAACACTGAAGCTTTCTTT
CASSRETGMNTEAFF
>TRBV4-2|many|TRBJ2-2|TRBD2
TGTGCCAGCAGCCACGAAGCGGGAGGGAACACCGGGGAGCTGTTTTTT
CASSHEAGGNTGELFF
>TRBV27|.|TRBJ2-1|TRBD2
TGTGCCAGCAGTTTATATTTCGGGGCTAGCGGTGACAATGAGCAGTTCTTC
CASSLYFGASGDNEQFF
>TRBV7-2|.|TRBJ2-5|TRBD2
TGTGCCAGCAGCTTAAAGCGGGGGCGGGGAGAGACCCAGTACTTC
CASSLKRGRGETQYF
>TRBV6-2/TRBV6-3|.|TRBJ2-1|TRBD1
TGTGCCAGCAGTTACTCGAGGACAGGGGAGCTTAATAATGAGCAGTTCTTC
CASSYSRTGELNNEQFF
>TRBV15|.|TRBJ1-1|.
TGTGCCACCAGCAGAGATGGGGGACGGCTGAACACTGAAGCTTTCTTT
CATSRDGGRLNTEAFF
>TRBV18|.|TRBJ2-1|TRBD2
TGTGCCAGCTCCCAACTAGCGGGAGGGAATGAGCAGTTCTTC
CASSQLAGGNEQFF
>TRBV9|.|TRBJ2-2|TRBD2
TGTGCCAGCAGCGCTACGGGGGGACTGACCGGGGAGCTGTTTTTT
CASSATGGLTGELFF
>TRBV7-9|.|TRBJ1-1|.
TGTGCCAGCAGCTTAGGACCCCTTGAAGCTTTCTTT
CASSLGPLEAFF
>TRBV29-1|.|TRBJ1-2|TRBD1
TGCAGCGTTGATCGGACGACAGGGACGGGCTATGGCTACACCTTC
CSVDRTTGTGYGYTF
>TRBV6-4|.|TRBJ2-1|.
TGTGCCAGCAGTACCGGGACTCTCAATGAGCAGTTCTTC
CASSTGTLNEQFF
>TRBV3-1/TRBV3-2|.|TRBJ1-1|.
TGTGCCAGCAGCCAAGGTATAACGGAAGCTTTCTTT
CASSQGITEAFF
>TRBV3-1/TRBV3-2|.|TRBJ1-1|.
TGTGCCAGCAGCCAAGCGGGGAACACTGAAGCTTTCTTT
CASSQAGNTEAFF
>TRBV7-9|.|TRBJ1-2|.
TGTGCCAGCAGCCCGCGGTCCCTCGTCGGGGGCTACACCTTC
CASSPRSLVGGYTF